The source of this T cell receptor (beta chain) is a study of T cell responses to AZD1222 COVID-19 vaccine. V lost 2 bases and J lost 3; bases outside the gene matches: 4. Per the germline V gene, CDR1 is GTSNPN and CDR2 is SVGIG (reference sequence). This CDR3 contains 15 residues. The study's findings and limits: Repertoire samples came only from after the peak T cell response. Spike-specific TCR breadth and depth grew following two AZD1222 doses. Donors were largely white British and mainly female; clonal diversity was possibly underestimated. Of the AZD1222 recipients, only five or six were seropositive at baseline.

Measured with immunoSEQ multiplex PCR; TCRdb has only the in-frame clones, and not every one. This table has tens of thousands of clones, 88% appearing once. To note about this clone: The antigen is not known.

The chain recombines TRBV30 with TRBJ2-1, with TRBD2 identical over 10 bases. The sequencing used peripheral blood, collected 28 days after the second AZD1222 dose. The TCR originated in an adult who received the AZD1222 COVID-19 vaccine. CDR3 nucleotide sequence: TGTGCCTGGAGTAAACTAGCGGGGTTCTACAATGAGCAGTTCTTC. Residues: CAWSKLAGFYNEQFF.